Below, one T cell receptor (beta chain) is given with its context. The data originate from a study of T cells in Graves' hyperthyroidism and ophthalmopathy. TCR beta CDR3 sequences were amplified from RNA transcripts. TCR CDR3 regions were first amplified by RT-PCR with HTBI primers. TCRdb fed the multiplex PCR reads into MiXCR, producing one record per CDR3 protein. The sample lists around 490,000 distinct CDR3 sequences; 20% were seen once. Exclusion of patients followed from uncontrolled infection, other autoimmune disease, pregnancy or lactation. Per the germline V gene, CDR1 is MNHEY and CDR2 is SVGEGT. The CDR3 is made up of 12 amino acids. V gave up 8 bases and J gave up 3 bases, with 11 bases separating them.

Sequenced input: blood. The rearrangement uses TRBV6-2 or TRBV6-3 and TRBJ2-7; D is possibly TRBD2 (5 bases). This TCR was sampled from a man aged 35-49 years with Graves' ophthalmopathy. The CDR3 is CASVSLVYEQYF. The CDR3 DNA reads TGTGCCAGCGTCTCACTAGTCTACGAGCAGTACTTC.